One sample yielded the 19 T cell receptor beta chains listed below, sequenced in a study of blood T cell repertoires in COVID-19. Here immunoSEQ multiplex PCR was the method, and the copy in TCRdb shows in-frame clones only, minus some. This table holds roughly 220,000 clones, about 90% found once. Sequenced input: PBMCs or T cells enriched from blood (not recorded which). These receptors all come from a woman aged 45-65 years with acute COVID-19.

The chain joins TRBV7-2 to TRBJ2-1; 10 bases line up with TRBD1. CDR3 length: 16 amino acids. Germline V gene sequence: CDR1 SGHTA, CDR2 FQGNSA. The trim removed 4 bases at V and 4 bases at J, leaving 7 bases unmatched. This CDR3 reads CASSSMGQGSYNEQFF. In DNA, the CDR3 is TGTGCCAGCAGCTCAATGGGACAGGGGTCGTACAATGAGCAGTTCTTC.

This clone came up a few times. The V call is TRBV5-1, the J call TRBJ2-7; D call uncertain. Trimming pared 0 bases from V and 2 bases from J, leaving 12 bases between. In germline, CDR1 is SGHRS, CDR2 YFSETQ. The CDR3 extends over 15 amino acids. The CDR3 region is CASSLEHSRTYEQYF. The CDR3 bases are TGCGCCAGCAGCTTGGAGCACAGCCGGACCTACGAGCAGTACTTC.

The rearrangement joins TRBV4-2 to TRBJ1-4; D gene uncertain. The CDR3 is 16 amino acids. Germline loops: CDR1 LGHNA, CDR2 YNFKEQ. V lost 0 bases, J lost 4 bases, and 12 bases lay in between. This CDR3 is CASSQDLTPGNEKLFF. CDR3 in DNA: TGTGCCAGCAGCCAAGATCTAACCCCGGGTAATGAAAAACTGTTTTTT.

The chain recombines TRBV18 with TRBJ1-6; TRBD1 aligns across 10 bases. There are 15 residues in the CDR3. CDR1 KGHSH and CDR2 LQKENI come from the germline V gene. V was pared by 3 bases and J by 10 bases, with 6 bases of the junction left unmatched. This chain's CDR3 is CASSPGTGDFSPLHF. The CDR3 nucleotides read TGTGCCAGCTCACCGGGGACAGGGGACTTCTCACCCCTCCACTTT.

The chain has TRBV5-4 and TRBJ2-2, with TRBD2 matching 14 bases. The germline V gene has CDR1 SGHNT and CDR2 YYREEE (reference sequence). The CDR3 spans 19 residues. V dropped 4 bases and J dropped 0; count of bases not matched to a gene: 8. The CDR3 bases are TGTGCCAGCAGCGCACGGGGACTAGCGGGAGTCGCGAACACCGGGGAGCTGTTTTTT. It translates to CASSARGLAGVANTGELFF.

CDR3 nucleotide sequence: TGCGCCAGCAGCCCGGACAGGGGAAGATCCTATAATTCACCCCTCCACTTT. The encoded protein is CASSPDRGRSYNSPLHF. The V gene is TRBV4-1, the J gene TRBJ1-6, with 9 bases that match TRBD1. V lost 4 bases to trimming and J lost 1 base; unmatched junction nucleotides: 5. Per germline, CDR1 MGHRA and CDR2 YSYEKL. The CDR3 runs to 17 residues.

This chain uses TRBV27 with TRBJ2-5, with D possibly matching TRBD1 (5 bases). Trimming took 5 bases from V and 5 from J, leaving 21 bases between them. Germline V gene sequence: CDR1 MNHEY, CDR2 SMNVEV (reference sequence). The CDR3 is 16 residues long. The CDR3 sequence is CASSPTPFLQAETQYF. CDR3 nucleotides: TGTGCCAGCAGTCCAACCCCGTTTCTACAGGCCGAGACCCAGTACTTC.

This chain joins TRBV18 and TRBJ2-7; TRBD2 matches at 13 bases. V was clipped by 2 bases and J by 2 bases; unmatched bases: 3. The V gene's germline CDR1 is KGHSH and CDR2 LQKENI. The CDR3 runs to 16 residues. CDR3 sequence: CASSPRTSGSTYEQYF. The CDR3 nucleotides are TGTGCCAGCTCACCAAGGACTAGCGGGAGTACCTACGAGCAGTACTTC.

This chain uses TRBV7-2 with TRBJ1-1; no firm D call. This CDR3 has 14 residues. CDR1 is SGHTA and CDR2 is FQGNSA in the germline V gene. The V gene lost 5 bases and the J gene lost 1 base, with 11 bases spanning the gap. The CDR3 here is CASSPQARNTEAFF. CDR3 sequence (DNA): TGTGCCAGCAGCCCGCAGGCGAGGAACACTGAAGCTTTCTTT.

V and J are TRBV5-4 and TRBJ2-5, with 10 bases fitting TRBD2. The V and J ends lost 4 bases and 5 bases, in that order; junction bases with no gene match: 8. Looked up from germline, CDR1 is SGHNT and CDR2 is YYREEE (reference sequence). The CDR3 is made up of 15 amino acids. DNA of the CDR3: TGTGCCAGCAGCCCCAGCGGGAGGGCCGCGGAGACCCAGTACTTC. This sequence encodes CASSPSGRAAETQYF.

The chain couples TRBV27 to TRBJ2-7; TRBD1 might be the D (6 bases). V lost 7 bases and J 3 bases, leaving 25 bases between the germline ends. Germline V gene lookup returns CDR1 MNHEY and CDR2 SMNVEV (reference sequence). The CDR3 is 17 residues long. The CDR3 nucleotides are TGTGCCAGCAAGGAACGTTTGGGGGCCTCACGGATCTACGAGCAGTACTTC. The encoded protein is CASKERLGASRIYEQYF.

The chain carries TRBV4-2 and TRBJ2-1; D is uncertain. CDR3 length: 15 residues. Germline V gene sequence: CDR1 LGHNA, CDR2 YNFKEQ. V lost 1 base, J lost 4 bases, and 11 bases lay in between. CDR3 protein: CASSQAPGIYNEQFF. CDR3 bases: TGTGCCAGCAGCCAAGCCCCTGGCATTTACAATGAGCAGTTCTTC.

The chain has TRBV4-1 and TRBJ1-3, with D unclear. Germline CDR1 MGHRA, CDR2 YSYEKL. V lost 5 bases and J lost 2, with 7 bases in between. CDR3 length equals 13 residues. The CDR3 region is CASSSGTGNTIYF. The CDR3 region has the DNA TGCGCCAGCAGCTCCGGGACTGGAAACACCATATATTTT.

The V call is TRBV7-9, the J call TRBJ1-4; D is uncertain. CDR3 size: 17 residues. Germline V gives CDR1 SEHNR, CDR2 FQNEAQ (reference sequence). The V end lost 4 bases, the J end lost 0 bases, and 15 bases lay between the germline ends. In DNA form, the CDR3 reads TGTGCCAGCAGCTCCGGTATTATCGTTGCAACTAATGAAAAACTGTTTTTT. Protein product: CASSSGIIVATNEKLFF.

This clone was detected ten times or more. CDR3 sequence: CASSLGSGGKDTQYF. The CDR3 region has the DNA TGTGCCAGCAGCTTAGGGTCGGGGGGAAAGGATACGCAGTATTTT. The chain is built from TRBV7-2 and TRBJ2-3, with 7 bases matching TRBD2. Germline CDR1 SGHTA, CDR2 FQGNSA. After removal of 1 base from V and 6 bases from J, the junction contained 7 bases not matched to a gene. This CDR3 spans 15 amino acids.

The chain uses TRBV6-2 or TRBV6-3 and TRBJ2-7; D gene ambiguous. With 3 bases removed from V and 2 bases from J, the gap between germline ends came to 8 bases. This CDR3 region has 13 residues. Germline CDR1 is MNHEY and CDR2 is SVGEGT. The CDR3 reads CASSYPNTYEQYF. CDR3 bases: TGTGCCAGCAGTTATCCCAACACCTACGAGCAGTACTTC.

This chain links TRBV7-9 with TRBJ1-1, with 8 bases identical to TRBD1. V trimming: 5 bases; J trimming: 2 bases; junction bases outside the gene matches: 7. Germline assignment: CDR1 SEHNR and CDR2 FQNEAQ (reference sequence). This CDR3 spans 15 amino acids. The CDR3 DNA reads as TGTGCCAGCAGCCCCCGGACAGGGATTAACACTGAAGCTTTCTTT. This translates into CASSPRTGINTEAFF. The whole variable domain, remainder taken from reference TRBV7-9 and TRBJ1-1, is DTGVSQNPRHKITKRGQNVTFRCDPISEHNRLYWYRQTLGQGPEFLTYFQNEAQLEKSRLLSDRFSAERPKGSFSTLEIQRTEQGDSAMYLCASSPRTGINTEAFFGQGTRLTVV.

The genes are TRBV21-1 and TRBJ2-3; the table calls TRBD2, which could not be checked here. TRBV21-1 is assigned pseudogene status. CDR3 size: 15 residues. CDR3 in DNA: TGTGCCAGCAGCAAAGGTGCGCCCTGCACAGATACGCAGTATTTT. Its translation: CASSKGAPCTDTQYF.

This chain links TRBV7-2 with TRBJ2-1; D perhaps matches TRBD2 (6 bases). Trimming pared 1 base from V and 0 bases from J, leaving 10 bases between. CDR1 is SGHTA and CDR2 is FQGNSA in the germline V gene. The CDR3 runs to 16 residues. The CDR3 spells CASSLVSGDSYNEQFF. CDR3 sequence (DNA): TGTGCCAGCAGCTTAGTTTCGGGGGACTCCTACAATGAGCAGTTCTTC.